Described below is a single T cell receptor (beta chain) sequence and its context. This record comes from a study of blood T cell repertoires in COVID-19. Study at large: Sites across the United States, Italy and Spain contributed samples from acute and convalescent COVID-19. T cells, B-cell-depleted T cells, or PBMCs provided the cDNA or gDNA that served as material.

Original processing notes: Estimation of nucleated cell counts relied on the amplification of reference gene primers. The assay was immunoSEQ multiplex PCR, and TCRdb's table has in-frame clones only and misses some. The DNA gave D and trimming, while V, J and clone size come from that table. The table shows 120,000 to 150,000 clones, with roughly 77% occurring only once. This CDR3 has 15 amino acids. The V gene's germline CDR1 is SGHRS and CDR2 YFSETQ. The V end was cut by 6 bases, the J end by 0 bases, with 13 bases between. Sequencing was carried out using peripheral blood. This chain links TRBV5-1 with TRBJ2-1, with D possibly TRBD2 on 5 matching bases. The receptor's source is a man aged 55 to 70 with acute or convalescent COVID-19. The CDR3 DNA sequence: TGCGCCAGCACTCCCGGCACTAGCTCCTACAATGAGCAGTTCTTC. As protein: CASTPGTSSYNEQFF.